Here is one T cell receptor beta chain with its context. These data originate in a study of CD8+ T cells in alopecia areata. Deletions cut 0 bases from V and 7 bases from J, with 9 bases between. Germline V lookup: CDR1 LNHNV, CDR2 YYDKDF (reference sequence). The CDR3 is 13 residues long. RNA extraction and reverse transcription yielded cDNA as sequencing template. Method: immunoSEQ multiplex PCR; TCRdb's copy keeps in-frame clones and lacks some. Among roughly 220,000 clones listed, around two fifths were seen once. Treatment: oral pan-JAK inhibitor, 5-10 mg twice daily. Researchers took lesional scalp punch biopsies and peripheral blood from people who were alopecia areata patients.

The specimen comprised CD4+ T cells sorted from blood, sampled at approximately week 31, from a patient treated with tofacitinib. The V gene is TRBV15, the J gene TRBJ1-1, with D hard to call. The receptor was isolated from a human donor with alopecia areata. The CDR3 protein is CATSRDPLNEAFF. CDR3 sequence (DNA): TGTGCCACCAGCAGAGATCCTCTGAATGAAGCTTTCTTT.